The 26 T cell receptor beta chains below were found in one sample sequenced in a study of blood T cell repertoires in COVID-19. Produced via immunoSEQ multiplex PCR; TCRdb's table is partial and in-frame only. Found here are about 98,000 clones, roughly four fifths of them singletons; the top ten hold around 4.1%. Sequencing used peripheral blood. The receptors shown here come from a man in his 60s with acute or convalescent COVID-19.

This chain links TRBV5-1 with TRBJ1-2, with D perhaps TRBD1 (5 bases). CDR3 length: 13 residues. Trimming left V 0 bases short and J 6 bases short, with 9 bases between. The germline CDR1 and CDR2 sequences are SGHRS and YFSETQ. The CDR3 region has the DNA TGCGCCAGCAGCTTGGGGGGCGTTCATGGCTACACCTTC. Translation gives CASSLGGVHGYTF.

The V and J genes are TRBV6-2 or TRBV6-3 and TRBJ2-4; 8 positions match TRBD1. CDR1 and CDR2 (germline): MNHEY, SVGEGT. This CDR3 comprises 18 residues. Trimming at V came to 6 bases and at J to 0 bases, leaving 13 bases not matched to a gene. CDR3: CASSPGTGTPLAKNIQYF. The DNA for the CDR3 is TGTGCCAGCAGCCCTGGGACAGGCACCCCGCTAGCCAAAAACATTCAGTACTTC.

This chain joins TRBV4-3 and TRBJ1-4; 9 nucleotides match TRBD1. The ends lost 1 base at V and 5 bases at J; junction bases unmatched: 5. Per the germline V gene, CDR1 is LGHNA and CDR2 is YSLEER. CDR3 length: 16 amino acids. In nucleotides, the CDR3 is TGCGCCAGCAGCCAAGTGACAGGGGGTTTAAATGAAAAACTGTTTTTT. Its translation is CASSQVTGGLNEKLFF.

The DNA for the CDR3 is TGTGCCAGCAGCCGAGGGGGTCGAAACACCGGGGAGCTGTTTTTT. It specifies CASSRGGRNTGELFF. This chain joins TRBV7-3 and TRBJ2-2; tentatively, D is TRBD1 (6 bases). V lost 5 bases to trimming and J lost 2 bases, with 12 bases between them. The germline CDR1 and CDR2 sequences are SGHTA and FQGTGA. CDR3 size: 15 residues.

The rearrangement uses TRBV5-5 and TRBJ1-2; TRBD1 aligns across 7 bases. The V gene end was trimmed by 3 bases and the J gene end by 1 base; junction bases not matched to a gene: 6. CDR1 and CDR2 (germline): SGHKS, YYEKEE (reference sequence). The CDR3 extends over 15 amino acids. CDR3 in amino acids: CASSWGQGGNYGYTF. The CDR3 coding sequence is TGTGCCAGCAGCTGGGGGCAGGGGGGTAACTATGGCTACACCTTC.

CDR3 amino acids: CASGFGSGNTGELFF. The CDR3, as DNA: TGCGCCAGCGGGTTCGGTAGCGGGAACACCGGGGAGCTGTTTTTT. V usage is TRBV5-1 and J usage is TRBJ2-2; D is possibly TRBD2 (6 bases). Germline-derived CDR1 and CDR2 are SGHRS and YFSETQ. This CDR3 is built from 15 residues. Trimming cost V 7 bases and J 1 base, with 14 bases left between them. Full variable domain (remainder filled in from reference TRBV5-1 and TRBJ2-2): KAGVTQTPRYLIKTRGQQVTLSCSPISGHRSVSWYQQTPGQGLQFLFEYFSETQRNKGNFPGRFSGRQFSNSRSEMNVSTLELGDSALYLCASGFGSGNTGELFFGEGSRLTVL.

The chain couples TRBV9 to TRBJ2-1; 15 bases are shared with TRBD2. The V gene's germline CDR1 is SGDLS and CDR2 YYNGEE. The V segment lost 0 bases and the J segment 9 bases; nucleotides outside the gene matches: 1. The CDR3 consists of 15 residues. The CDR3 loop reads CASSVGTSGGGEQFF. CDR3 nucleotides: TGTGCCAGCAGCGTAGGGACTAGCGGGGGGGGTGAGCAGTTCTTC.

The CDR3 sequence: CATSELQAETQYF. The CDR3 nucleotides read TGTGCCACCAGTGAGTTACAGGCGGAGACCCAGTACTTC. The chain employs TRBV24-1 and TRBJ2-5; TRBD1 might be the D (5 bases). The CDR3 covers 13 residues. CDR1 is KGHDR, CDR2 SFDVKD, per germline. Deletions cut 4 bases from V and 5 bases from J, with 10 bases between.

This clone was detected only a few times. The genes are TRBV7-8 and TRBJ2-5, with 10 bases matching TRBD2. Germline V gives CDR1 SGHVS, CDR2 FQNEAQ. V gave up 4 bases and J gave up 4 bases; unmatched junction bases: 3. CDR3 length equals 14 residues. CDR3 amino acids: CASSSTSGLETQYF. The CDR3 nucleotides read TGTGCCAGCAGCTCGACTAGCGGGCTAGAGACCCAGTACTTC.

The chain uses TRBV16 and TRBJ2-6; a possible D gene is TRBD1 (6 bases). The CDR3 runs 15 residues. With 3 bases removed from V and 4 bases from J, the gap between germline ends came to 10 bases. Germline V gives CDR1 KGHSY, CDR2 FQNENV. The CDR3 region has the DNA TGTGCCAGCAGCCACACAGGGACCGGGGCCAACGTCCTGACTTTC. Encoded protein: CASSHTGTGANVLTF.

This clone came up once. The chain couples TRBV28 to TRBJ1-1; TRBD1 matches 9 bases. Germline assignment: CDR1 MDHEN and CDR2 SYDVKM. CDR3 size: 14 residues. The V gene end was trimmed by 6 bases and the J gene end by 1 base; junction bases not matched to a gene: 3. The CDR3 here is CASRTGGGNTEAFF. CDR3 in DNA: TGTGCCAGCAGGACAGGGGGGGGGAACACTGAAGCTTTCTTT. The variable domain in full, with the rest retrieved from reference TRBV28 and TRBJ1-1, is DVKVTQSSRYLVKRTGEKVFLECVQDMDHENMFWYRQDPGLGLRLIYFSYDVKMKEKGDIPEGYSVSREKKERFSLILESASTNQTSMYLCASRTGGGNTEAFFGQGTRLTVV.

The DNA for the CDR3 is TGTGCCAGTAGTACTGGTCTTGAGAATCAGCCCCAGCATTTT. This codes for CASSTGLENQPQHF. The chain links TRBV19 to TRBJ1-5; D not resolved. The CDR3 is 14 amino acids. Trimming left V 4 bases short and J 4 bases short, with 11 bases between. Germline V gives CDR1 LNHDA, CDR2 SQIVND (reference sequence).

V gene TRBV7-9 combines with J gene TRBJ1-4; no firm D call. The CDR3 is 15 amino acids. V was cut by 4 bases and J by 1 base, with 10 bases left in between. The germline CDR1 and CDR2 sequences are SEHNR and FQNEAQ (reference sequence). The CDR3 coding sequence is TGTGCCAGCAGCTCGAGGCGTGTAACTAATGAAAAACTGTTTTTT. Its translation is CASSSRRVTNEKLFF. Using reference TRBV7-9 and TRBJ1-4 for the parts outside the CDR3, the full variable domain is DTGVSQNPRHKITKRGQNVTFRCDPISEHNRLYWYRQTLGQGPEFLTYFQNEAQLEKSRLLSDRFSAERPKGSFSTLEIQRTEQGDSAMYLCASSSRRVTNEKLFFGSGTQLSVL.

This clone was counted between two and nine times. The V gene is TRBV28, the J gene TRBJ1-6; maybe TRBD1 (5 bases). This CDR3 has 15 residues. Per germline, CDR1 MDHEN and CDR2 SYDVKM. V shed 4 bases and J shed 5 bases, with 12 bases lying between them. This CDR3 is CASSSGVLDNSPLHF. The CDR3 DNA reads as TGTGCCAGCAGTTCGGGGGTATTAGATAATTCACCCCTCCACTTT.

This clone was recorded only once. This chain links TRBV19 with TRBJ1-6; no reliable D call. CDR1 and CDR2 from the germline V gene are LNHDA and SQIVND (reference sequence). Trimming cost V 7 bases and J 5 bases, with 15 bases left between them. The CDR3 extends over 15 amino acids. In nucleotides, the CDR3 is TGTGCCAGTACCGGAGGGAGGGCCCATAATTCACCCCTCCACTTT. Its protein is CASTGGRAHNSPLHF.

The chain employs TRBV18 and TRBJ1-1; 12 bases align to TRBD1. V shed 7 bases, J shed 0 bases, and the junction held 3 bases outside the gene matches. The CDR3 runs to 15 residues. Germline assignment: CDR1 KGHSH and CDR2 LQKENI. The CDR3, as DNA: TGTGCCAGCTGGGGGACAGGGGGCGTGAACACTGAAGCTTTCTTT. It codes for CASWGTGGVNTEAFF.

J is TRBJ2-2 and V is TRBV21-1; the tabulated D call, TRBD1, remains unverified against the DNA. TRBV21-1 is a pseudogene. The CDR3 loop spans 14 amino acids. The chain's CDR3 is CASSKSQGAGELFF. The CDR3, as DNA: TGTGCCAGCAGCAAGTCTCAGGGGGCCGGGGAGCTGTTTTTT.

The chain recombines TRBV9 with TRBJ1-1; 7 nucleotides align to TRBD1. From germline, CDR1 is SGDLS and CDR2 YYNGEE. V was clipped by 7 bases and J by 3 bases; unmatched bases: 6. This CDR3 spans 13 amino acids. Written as DNA, the CDR3 is TGTGCCAGCGACAGGGTAGGTGACACTGAAGCTTTCTTT. Its protein product is CASDRVGDTEAFF.

This chain uses TRBV7-9 with TRBJ1-1, with 7 bases lining up with TRBD1. The V and J ends lost 5 bases and 0 bases, in that order; junction bases with no gene match: 9. The V gene's germline CDR1 is SEHNR and CDR2 FQNEAQ (reference sequence). CDR3 length equals 16 residues. The CDR3 region has the DNA TGTGCCAGCAGCGAAGGGGGCAGTTACATGAACACTGAAGCTTTCTTT. Amino acid sequence: CASSEGGSYMNTEAFF.

This clone came up once. The J gene is TRBJ1-5, the V gene TRBV6-2 or TRBV6-3, with TRBD1 matching over 8 bases. Germline-derived CDR1 and CDR2 are MNHEY and SVGEGT. Trimming took 6 bases from V and 1 from J; bases not matched to a gene: 5. The CDR3 has 15 residues. The CDR3 spells CASSPDRVSNQPQHF. In DNA form, the CDR3 reads TGTGCCAGCAGCCCGGACAGGGTAAGCAATCAGCCCCAGCATTTT.

The CDR3 coding sequence is TGTGCCAGCCGGCGGGGGACTGAGGGCAATTCACCCCTCCACTTT. Translated, it gives CASRRGTEGNSPLHF. The rearrangement uses TRBV27 and TRBJ1-6; tentative D call: TRBD1 (5 bases). This CDR3 region has 15 residues. CDR1 and CDR2 (germline): MNHEY, SMNVEV (reference sequence). Trimming removed 8 bases from V and 7 bases from J, with 18 bases in between.

The chain employs TRBV3-1 (or the pseudogene TRBV3-2) and TRBJ2-1, with 12 bases fitting TRBD2. Germline lookup yields CDR1 LGHDT and CDR2 YNNKEL (reference sequence). The CDR3 is 14 amino acids. J lost 10 bases, V lost 6 bases, and 7 bases had no gene match. CDR3 protein: CASSPSGGVREQFF. CDR3 coding DNA: TGTGCCAGCAGTCCTAGCGGGGGGGTTAGGGAGCAGTTCTTC.

V gene TRBV5-1 combines with J gene TRBJ1-2; D ambiguous. The V and J ends lost 4 bases and 2 bases respectively, with 18 bases between them. The CDR3 consists of 16 residues. Germline lookup yields CDR1 SGHRS and CDR2 YFSETQ. CDR3 bases: TGCGCCAGCAGCGGTTCTCTAAAGGAGGCAAACTATGGCTACACCTTC. Protein: CASSGSLKEANYGYTF.

The chain is built from TRBV10-3 and TRBJ2-2; D unresolved. CDR3 length: 15 residues. The V end lost 3 bases, the J end lost 1 base, and 9 bases lay between the germline ends. Germline CDR1 and CDR2: ENHRY and SYGVKD. This chain's CDR3 is CAISDQTRNTGELFF. Here the CDR3 DNA reads TGTGCCATCAGTGACCAGACACGGAACACCGGGGAGCTGTTTTTT.

The rearrangement joins TRBV6-2 or TRBV6-3 to TRBJ1-1; D is unresolved. The CDR3 runs 15 residues. CDR1 and CDR2 from the germline V gene are MNHEY and SVGEGT. V lost 0 bases to trimming and J lost 1 base, with 9 bases between them. The CDR3 region has the DNA TGTGCCAGCAGTTACTCGAGCCTATGGAACACTGAAGCTTTCTTT. Residues: CASSYSSLWNTEAFF.

The rearrangement links TRBV19 to TRBJ2-1; a possible D gene is TRBD1 (6 bases). Germline loops: CDR1 LNHDA, CDR2 SQIVND (reference sequence). CDR3 length: 16 amino acids. V lost 5 bases, J lost 4 bases, and 18 bases lay in between. CDR3 amino acids: CASSFPGVTPYNEQFF. CDR3 bases: TGTGCCAGTAGTTTCCCAGGGGTTACCCCTTACAATGAGCAGTTCTTC.